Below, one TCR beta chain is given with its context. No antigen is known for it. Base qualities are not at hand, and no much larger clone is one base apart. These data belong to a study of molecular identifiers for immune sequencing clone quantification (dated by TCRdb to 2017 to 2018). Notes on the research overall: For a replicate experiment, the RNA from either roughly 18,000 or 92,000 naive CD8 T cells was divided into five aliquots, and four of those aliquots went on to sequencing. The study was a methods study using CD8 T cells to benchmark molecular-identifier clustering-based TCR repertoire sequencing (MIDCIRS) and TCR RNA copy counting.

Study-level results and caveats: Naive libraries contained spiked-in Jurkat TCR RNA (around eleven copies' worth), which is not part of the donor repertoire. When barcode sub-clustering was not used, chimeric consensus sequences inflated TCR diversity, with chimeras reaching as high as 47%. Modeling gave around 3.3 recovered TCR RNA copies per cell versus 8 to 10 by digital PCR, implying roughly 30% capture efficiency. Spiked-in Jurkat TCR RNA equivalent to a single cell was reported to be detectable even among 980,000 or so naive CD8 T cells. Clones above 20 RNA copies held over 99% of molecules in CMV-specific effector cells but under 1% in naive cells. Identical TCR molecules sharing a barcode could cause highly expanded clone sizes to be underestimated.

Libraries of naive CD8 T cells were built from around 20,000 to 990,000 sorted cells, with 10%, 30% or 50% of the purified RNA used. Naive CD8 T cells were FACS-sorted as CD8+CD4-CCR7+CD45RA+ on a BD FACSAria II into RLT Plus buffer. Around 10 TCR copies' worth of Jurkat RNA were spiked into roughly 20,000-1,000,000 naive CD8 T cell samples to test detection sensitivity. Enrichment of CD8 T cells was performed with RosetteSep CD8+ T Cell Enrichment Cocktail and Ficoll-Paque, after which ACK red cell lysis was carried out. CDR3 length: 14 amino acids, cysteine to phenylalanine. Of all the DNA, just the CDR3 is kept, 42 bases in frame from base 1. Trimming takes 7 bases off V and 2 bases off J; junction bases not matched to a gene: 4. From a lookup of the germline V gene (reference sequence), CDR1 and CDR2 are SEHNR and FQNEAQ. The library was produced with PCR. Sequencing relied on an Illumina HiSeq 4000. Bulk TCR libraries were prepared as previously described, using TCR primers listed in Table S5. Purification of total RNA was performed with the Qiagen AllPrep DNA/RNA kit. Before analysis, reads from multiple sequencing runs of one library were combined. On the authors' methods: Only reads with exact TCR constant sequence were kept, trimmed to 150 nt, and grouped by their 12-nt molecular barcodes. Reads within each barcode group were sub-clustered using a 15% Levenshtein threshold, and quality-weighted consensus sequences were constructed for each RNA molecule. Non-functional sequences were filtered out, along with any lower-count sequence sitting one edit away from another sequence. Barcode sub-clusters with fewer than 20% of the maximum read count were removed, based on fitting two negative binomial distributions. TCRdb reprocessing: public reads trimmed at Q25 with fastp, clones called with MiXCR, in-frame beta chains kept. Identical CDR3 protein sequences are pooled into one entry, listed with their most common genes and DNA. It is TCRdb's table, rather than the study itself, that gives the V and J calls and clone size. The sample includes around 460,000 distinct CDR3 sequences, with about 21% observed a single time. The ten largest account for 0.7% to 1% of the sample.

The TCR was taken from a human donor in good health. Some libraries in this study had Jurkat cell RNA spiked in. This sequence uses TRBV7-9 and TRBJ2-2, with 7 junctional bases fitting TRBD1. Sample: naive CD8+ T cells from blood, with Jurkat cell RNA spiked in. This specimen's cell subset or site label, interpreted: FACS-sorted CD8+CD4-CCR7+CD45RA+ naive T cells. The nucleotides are TGTGCCAGCACGGGACAGATCAACACCGGGGAGCTGTTTTTT. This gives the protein CASTGQINTGELFF.